This entry lists 17 T cell receptor beta chains sequenced from one sample in a study of identical twins. From the 5' RACE reads, TCRdb called clonotypes with MiXCR, one entry per CDR3 protein. The sample yields a few hundred thousand distinct CDR3 sequences, roughly 12% seen once. This sample also belongs to another study, concerning yellow fever vaccine responses in identical twins.

What was sequenced was memory (CD45RO+) T cells sorted from blood. The receptors come from a woman aged 18 to 35 in good health.

This clonotype has more than one count but fewer than ten. The chain employs TRBV7-2 and TRBJ2-1; 8 bases map to TRBD1. The CDR3 is 11 residues long. CDR1 is SGHTA and CDR2 is FQGNSA in the germline V gene. V trimming: 5 bases; J trimming: 9 bases; junction bases outside the gene matches: 0. The DNA of the CDR3 is TGTGCCAGCAGCACAGGGGGTGAGCAGTTCTTC. It translates to CASSTGGEQFF.

This clonotype was observed a few times. The V gene is TRBV7-2, the J gene TRBJ1-1; no clear D. The V gene lost 0 bases and the J gene lost 1 base, with 12 bases spanning the gap. Germline V CDR1 and CDR2: SGHTA, FQGNSA. There are 16 residues in the CDR3. For the CDR3, the DNA is TGTGCCAGCAGCTTAGCTTCTTGGCGAGCGAACACTGAAGCTTTCTTT. This sequence encodes CASSLASWRANTEAFF.

As concerns this clonotype: A junction end diverges from the germline sequence, so it may reflect a read error. The chain is built from TRBV12-3 or TRBV12-4 and TRBJ2-7; unclear D gene. The CDR3 spans 13 residues. DNA for the CDR3: TGTGCCAGCAGTTCACTACTGCGCTACGGGCAGTACTTC. Its protein product is CASSSLLRYGQYF.

This clonotype was picked up a small number of times. This chain joins TRBV7-9 and TRBJ2-7, with 9 positions matching TRBD2. The germline CDR1 and CDR2 sequences are SEHNR and FQNEAQ (reference sequence). V trimming: 2 bases; J trimming: 9 bases; junction bases outside the gene matches: 5. This CDR3 is 13 amino acids long. Written as DNA, the CDR3 is TGTGCCAGCAGCTTACTAGCGGGGAATTCGCAGTACTTC. This encodes CASSLLAGNSQYF.

The chain has TRBV6-1 and TRBJ1-2, with a possible D match to TRBD1 (6 bases). Germline values: CDR1 MNHNS, CDR2 SASEGT. The CDR3 extends over 14 amino acids. Trimming cost V 6 bases and J 4 bases, with 15 bases left between them. The CDR3 region is CASRDPTGSYGYTF. DNA of the CDR3: TGTGCCAGCAGGGATCCGACAGGAAGCTATGGCTACACCTTC.

The J gene is TRBJ2-6, the V gene TRBV5-5; 8 nucleotides agree with TRBD1. CDR3 length: 15 amino acids. After removal of 5 bases from V and 2 bases from J, the junction contained 3 bases not matched to a gene. In germline, CDR1 is SGHKS, CDR2 YYEKEE (reference sequence). The DNA for the CDR3 is TGTGCCAGCAGGGTACAGGGGGCTGGGGCCAACGTCCTGACTTTC. As protein: CASRVQGAGANVLTF.

This clonotype was recorded a few times. The V gene is TRBV7-2, the J gene TRBJ1-2; tentative D call: TRBD1 (6 bases). CDR1 and CDR2 (germline): SGHTA, FQGNSA. The V end was cut by 2 bases, the J end by 7 bases, with 20 bases between. This CDR3 is built from 16 residues. CDR3 sequence reads: CASSLINNRGQSGYTF. DNA of the CDR3: TGTGCCAGCAGCTTAATAAATAATCGAGGACAGTCTGGCTACACCTTC.

The V call is TRBV9, the J call TRBJ2-7; TRBD2 matches at 9 bases. The CDR3 runs 15 residues. With V trimmed by 1 base and J by 5 bases, 7 bases remained unmatched. Germline V gene sequence: CDR1 SGDLS, CDR2 YYNGEE. The CDR3 coding sequence is TGTGCCAGCAGCGTAATGGGGACTAGCCTCAACGAGCAGTACTTC. It encodes CASSVMGTSLNEQYF.

This clonotype was seen a handful of times. V usage is TRBV4-1 and J usage is TRBJ2-5, with TRBD1 matching 9 bases. The CDR3 length is 16 residues. V trimming: 3 bases; J trimming: 7 bases; junction bases outside the gene matches: 12. The germline CDR1 and CDR2 sequences are MGHRA and YSYEKL. The CDR3 reads CASSQELQGAGGTQYF. The CDR3 coding sequence is TGCGCCAGCAGCCAGGAACTACAGGGGGCCGGCGGGACCCAGTACTTC.

This clonotype was observed a few times. The chain carries TRBV20-1 and TRBJ1-5; TRBD1 agrees at 9 bases. The CDR3 spans 15 residues. Germline assignment: CDR1 DFQATT and CDR2 SNEGSKA (reference sequence). V dropped 5 bases and J dropped 2; count of bases not matched to a gene: 7. The CDR3: CSAGGWTGGNQPQHF. The CDR3 DNA reads TGCAGTGCTGGGGGATGGACAGGGGGCAATCAGCCCCAGCATTTT.

The chain has TRBV12-3 or TRBV12-4 and TRBJ2-6, with 9 bases identical to TRBD1. CDR3 length: 17 amino acids. V shed 4 bases, J shed 1 base, and the junction held 5 bases outside the gene matches. The CDR3 DNA follows: TGTGCCAGCAGTTCGGGACAGGGCCTGTCTGGGGCCAACGTCCTGACTTTC. Protein: CASSSGQGLSGANVLTF.

This clonotype was observed many times. The J gene is TRBJ1-5, the V gene TRBV28; D not resolved. From germline, CDR1 is MDHEN and CDR2 SYDVKM. Deletions cut 1 base from V and 3 bases from J, with 13 bases between. CDR3 length: 16 amino acids. CDR3 residues: CASSLLKNTDNQPQHF. The CDR3 DNA follows: TGTGCCAGCAGTTTATTAAAGAATACGGACAATCAGCCCCAGCATTTT.

As regards this clonotype: A much larger clonotype is one base distant, so this may be a read error. V gene TRBV6-2 or TRBV6-3 combines with J gene TRBJ2-2; TRBD2 is a possible D gene (6 bases). The CDR3 is made up of 17 amino acids. CDR1 MNHEY and CDR2 SVGEGT come from the germline V gene. V was clipped by 2 bases and J by 0 bases, with 13 bases between them. CDR3 bases: TGTGCCAGCAGTTACGGGACTTGCATAACGAACACCGGGGAGCTGTTTTTT. Translation gives CASSYGTCITNTGELFF.

This clonotype was found a few times. This rearrangement joins TRBV28 to TRBJ2-7; a weak D match, TRBD1 (6 bases). CDR1 and CDR2 from the germline V gene are MDHEN and SYDVKM. The germline V and J ends were trimmed by 3 bases and 5 bases, with 14 bases remaining between them. The CDR3 length is 14 residues. The DNA of the CDR3 is TGTGCCAGCAGTTTCGAACAGGGCCGGAACGAGCAGTACTTC. Translating gives CASSFEQGRNEQYF.

The CDR3 here is CASMDRGLTDTQYF. The CDR3 DNA is TGCGCCAGCATGGACAGGGGGCTCACAGATACGCAGTATTTT. The genes are TRBV4-3 and TRBJ2-3; 11 positions match TRBD1. Germline CDR1 LGHNA, CDR2 YSLEER. The V gene end was trimmed by 7 bases and the J gene end by 2 bases; junction bases not matched to a gene: 2. The CDR3 extends over 14 amino acids.

The chain is built from TRBV11-2 and TRBJ2-1; the match to TRBD1 covers 7 bases. Germline V lookup: CDR1 SGHAT, CDR2 FQNNGV. The CDR3 has 15 residues. The V and J ends lost 5 bases and 6 bases, in that order; junction bases with no gene match: 10. In DNA, the CDR3 is TGTGCCAGCAGCAACGGACAGGTATTGGCCAATGAGCAGTTCTTC. It yields the protein CASSNGQVLANEQFF.

The table lists this clonotype with a few counts. This chain connects TRBV2 to TRBJ2-7; D ambiguous. Germline lookup yields CDR1 SNHLY and CDR2 FYNNEI. V shed 3 bases and J shed 3 bases, with 9 bases lying between them. The CDR3 contains 13 residues. The CDR3 spells CASSDGPYYEQYF. CDR3 coding DNA: TGTGCCAGCAGTGACGGACCTTACTACGAGCAGTACTTC.